These T cell receptor beta chains were read from a single sample in a study of cytotoxic CD8 clonotypes in ibrutinib-treated CLL. TCRdb's copy holds only in-frame clones and misses some; the assay was immunoSEQ multiplex PCR. The sample records about 160,000 clones, less than 85% being singletons. The sample in question was PBMCs, obtained after 24 months of ibrutinib treatment. These receptors were obtained from a human donor with chronic lymphocytic leukemia. Each CDR3 is given with its conserved first and last residue. The D gene is left open where the match is weak. A clone size is listed for some rows: how often the clone was seen (once, few, many), or a class if it is expanded.

j_gene: TRBJ2-2
d_gene: TRBD2
v_gene: TRBV5-1
abundance: NA
CDR3nt: TGCGCCAGCAGCCCCATAGCGGGAGGGGCGAACACCGGGGAGCTGTTTTTT
CDR3aa: CASSPIAGGANTGELFF

j_gene: TRBJ2-5
d_gene: NA
v_gene: TRBV2
abundance: NA
CDR3nt: TGTGCCAGCAGTGGAGGGTGGGCAGGGACGGAGACCCAGTACTTC
CDR3aa: CASSGGWAGTETQYF

j_gene: TRBJ1-5
d_gene: NA
v_gene: TRBV4-1
abundance: NA
CDR3nt: TGCGCCAGCAGCCAAGAAAAGGGGGGAAGCAATCAGCCCCAGCATTTT
CDR3aa: CASSQEKGGSNQPQHF

j_gene: TRBJ1-5
d_gene: NA
v_gene: TRBV9
abundance: once
CDR3nt: TGTGCCAGCAGCAGGGGGGGGCCGAGCAATCAGCCCCAGCATTTT
CDR3aa: CASSRGGPSNQPQHF

j_gene: TRBJ1-3
d_gene: NA
v_gene: TRBV14
abundance: NA
CDR3nt: TGTGCCAGCAGCCGATACCGACAGGCTTCGTTTTCTGGAAACACCATATATTTT
CDR3aa: CASSRYRQASFSGNTIYF

j_gene: TRBJ1-4
d_gene: NA
v_gene: TRBV10-2
abundance: few
CDR3nt: TGCGCCAGCAGTGACCCAGGATCTGAAAAACTGTTTTTT
CDR3aa: CASSDPGSEKLFF

j_gene: TRBJ1-2
d_gene: NA
v_gene: TRBV28
abundance: NA
CDR3nt: TGTGCCAGCAGTTTCCACACCTCGGTAGGGTCTAAATATGGCTACACCTTC
CDR3aa: CASSFHTSVGSKYGYTF

j_gene: TRBJ1-2
d_gene: NA
v_gene: TRBV6-5
abundance: once
CDR3nt: TGTGCCAGCAGTGAAGCGATAGACTATGGCTACACCTTC
CDR3aa: CASSEAIDYGYTF

j_gene: TRBJ1-2
d_gene: NA
v_gene: TRBV30
abundance: NA
CDR3nt: TGTGCCTGGAGTGTAAGGTTTTTGAACTTC
CDR3aa: CAWSVRFLNF

j_gene: TRBJ1-5
d_gene: NA
v_gene: TRBV7-2
abundance: NA
CDR3nt: TGTGCCAGCAGCTATACAACGGGGAGCAATCAGCCCCAGCATTTT
CDR3aa: CASSYTTGSNQPQHF

j_gene: TRBJ1-1
d_gene: NA
v_gene: TRBV19
abundance: NA
CDR3nt: TGTGCCAGTAGTATGGTGGGACTGAACACTGAAGCTTTCTTT
CDR3aa: CASSMVGLNTEAFF

j_gene: TRBJ1-2
d_gene: NA
v_gene: TRBV6-5
abundance: few
CDR3nt: TGTGCCAGCAGCTTCCTACAAAGCCGGTATGGCTACACCTTC
CDR3aa: CASSFLQSRYGYTF

j_gene: TRBJ1-1
d_gene: TRBD1
v_gene: TRBV18
abundance: NA
CDR3nt: TGTGCCAGCTCACCATGGGACAGCAACACTGAAGCTTTCTTT
CDR3aa: CASSPWDSNTEAFF

j_gene: TRBJ1-2
d_gene: TRBD1
v_gene: TRBV6-6
abundance: NA
CDR3nt: TGTGCCAGCAGTTACGGACAGGGAAGCGACTATGGCTACACCTTC
CDR3aa: CASSYGQGSDYGYTF

j_gene: TRBJ2-7
d_gene: TRBD1
v_gene: TRBV7-6
abundance: NA
CDR3nt: TGTGCCAGCAGCCCGGGACAGCGCGGCCCCTACGAGCAGTACTTC
CDR3aa: CASSPGQRGPYEQYF

j_gene: TRBJ2-4
d_gene: TRBD2
v_gene: TRBV9
abundance: NA
CDR3nt: TGTGCCAGCAGCGTAGGGGCGGGGGAGGAAAACATTCAGTACTTC
CDR3aa: CASSVGAGEENIQYF

j_gene: TRBJ1-2
d_gene: TRBD1
v_gene: TRBV30
abundance: NA
CDR3nt: TGTGCCTGGAGTACCGGATGGACAGGGAATGGCTACACCTTC
CDR3aa: CAWSTGWTGNGYTF

j_gene: TRBJ2-3
d_gene: NA
v_gene: TRBV15
abundance: few
CDR3nt: TGTGCCACCAGCACGACAGGGAGGGATACGCAGTATTTT
CDR3aa: CATSTTGRDTQYF

j_gene: TRBJ1-4
d_gene: NA
v_gene: TRBV19
abundance: NA
CDR3nt: TGTGCCAGTAGTTCACAACCGCGGGGCGCAACTAATGAAAAACTGTTTTTT
CDR3aa: CASSSQPRGATNEKLFF

j_gene: TRBJ2-1
d_gene: NA
v_gene: TRBV7-6
abundance: NA
CDR3nt: TGTGCCAGCAGCTCGGGGGGTGGGACACCCATCCATGAGCAGTTCTTC
CDR3aa: CASSSGGGTPIHEQFF

j_gene: TRBJ1-1
d_gene: NA
v_gene: TRBV28
abundance: NA
CDR3nt: TGTGCCAGCAGGGGAAGGGTTGCTGAAGCTTTCTTT
CDR3aa: CASRGRVAEAFF

j_gene: TRBJ1-1
d_gene: NA
v_gene: TRBV18
abundance: NA
CDR3nt: TGTGCCAGCTCACCAGGGCAGGGAACGAACACTGAAGCTTTCTTT
CDR3aa: CASSPGQGTNTEAFF

j_gene: TRBJ2-7
d_gene: NA
v_gene: TRBV4-1
abundance: NA
CDR3nt: TGCGCCAGCAGCCAAGGACAAGGGGGGACCTACGAGCAGTACTTC
CDR3aa: CASSQGQGGTYEQYF

j_gene: TRBJ2-5
d_gene: NA
v_gene: TRBV5-1
abundance: NA
CDR3nt: TGCGCCAGCAGCTTGGCGGGCAGTAACCAAGAGACCCAGTACTTC
CDR3aa: CASSLAGSNQETQYF

j_gene: TRBJ2-1
d_gene: TRBD1
v_gene: TRBV2
abundance: NA
CDR3nt: TGTGCCAGCAGTTGGGACAGGGGACAAAATGAGCAGTTCTTC
CDR3aa: CASSWDRGQNEQFF

j_gene: TRBJ2-3
d_gene: TRBD2
v_gene: TRBV6-1
abundance: NA
CDR3nt: TGTGCCAGCAGTGAACGCAGGACTAGCGGGAGTCCAGATACGCAGTATTTT
CDR3aa: CASSERRTSGSPDTQYF

j_gene: TRBJ1-2
d_gene: NA
v_gene: TRBV19
abundance: NA
CDR3nt: TGTGCCAGTAGGGACGGGGACTCCTCGGACTATGGCTACACCTTC
CDR3aa: CASRDGDSSDYGYTF

j_gene: TRBJ2-3
d_gene: NA
v_gene: TRBV7-3
abundance: NA
CDR3nt: TGTGCCAGCAGCTTTGACGGCACAGATACGCAGTATTTT
CDR3aa: CASSFDGTDTQYF

j_gene: TRBJ1-2
d_gene: NA
v_gene: TRBV5-1
abundance: once
CDR3nt: TGCGCCAGCAGTCAGGGATTCTATGGCTACACCTTC
CDR3aa: CASSQGFYGYTF

j_gene: TRBJ1-2
d_gene: NA
v_gene: TRBV6-5
abundance: NA
CDR3nt: TGTGCCAGCAGTTTAGACGGCTATGGCTACACCTTC
CDR3aa: CASSLDGYGYTF

j_gene: TRBJ1-2
d_gene: TRBD1
v_gene: TRBV6-6
abundance: NA
CDR3nt: TGTGCCAGCAGTGCGGACAGGGGGAACTATGGCTACACCTTC
CDR3aa: CASSADRGNYGYTF

j_gene: TRBJ1-2
d_gene: NA
v_gene: TRBV28
abundance: NA
CDR3nt: TGTGCCAGCAGTCCACCTCGAAGCCCCGGTGGTGGCTACACCTTC
CDR3aa: CASSPPRSPGGGYTF

j_gene: TRBJ2-7
d_gene: NA
v_gene: TRBV11-3
abundance: NA
CDR3nt: TGTGCCAGCAGTGGCCAACCCTACGAGCAGTACTTC
CDR3aa: CASSGQPYEQYF